A single sample is the source of the 24 T cell receptor beta chains below, sequenced in a study of type 1 and type 2 diabetes patients. PCR was run on genomic DNA. Multiplex PCR with 30 forward and 13 reverse primers amplified the TCR beta CDR3. Each CDR3 protein gets one entry after TCRdb re-called the multiplex PCR reads with MiXCR. The table lists fewer than 350,000 distinct CDR3 sequences, more than 45% of them singletons. What was sequenced was peripheral blood mononuclear cells (PBMCs). Receptor source: a man between 18 and 29 years old with type 2 diabetes.

The genes are TRBV9 and TRBJ2-3, with 7 bases fitting TRBD2. CDR1 SGDLS and CDR2 YYNGEE come from the germline V gene. The CDR3 extends over 17 amino acids. J lost 1 base, V lost 0 bases, and 8 bases had no gene match. This CDR3 is CASSVAPAGRGTDTQYF. As DNA, the CDR3 is TGTGCCAGCAGCGTAGCCCCGGCAGGGAGGGGCACAGATACGCAGTATTTT.

Only a few counts were recorded for this clonotype. The chain has TRBV15 and TRBJ2-7; D not certain. The CDR3 is 14 residues long. Germline CDR1 reads LNHNV; CDR2 reads YYDKDF (reference sequence). V was shortened by 5 bases and J by 4 bases, with 15 bases between the two germline ends. CDR3 in amino acids: CATSLDLGPYEQYF. CDR3 DNA sequence: TGTGCCACCAGCCTCGATTTAGGGCCGTACGAGCAGTACTTC.

The V gene is TRBV7-2, the J gene TRBJ2-2; D is undetermined. This CDR3 region has 16 residues. Trimming removed 9 bases from V and 4 bases from J, with 21 bases in between. The germline gives CDR1 SGHTA, CDR2 FQGNSA. The CDR3 sequence is CASSINGGIVTGELFF. CDR3 DNA sequence: TGTGCCAGTAGTATCAACGGCGGAATCGTCACCGGGGAGCTGTTTTTT.

The gene calls are TRBV29-1 and TRBJ1-1; 10 bases are shared with TRBD1. Germline lookup yields CDR1 SQVTM and CDR2 ANQGSEA. This CDR3 contains 12 residues. V lost 7 bases, J lost 10 bases, and 9 bases stayed unmatched. DNA of the CDR3: TGCAGCGCCGAAGGGACAGGGGACCGAGCTTTCTTT. It translates to CSAEGTGDRAFF.

The rearrangement links TRBV20-1 to TRBJ1-1; no reliable D call. V shed 0 bases and J shed 1 base, with 6 bases lying between them. The CDR3 totals 13 residues. Germline V gene sequence: CDR1 DFQATT, CDR2 SNEGSKA (reference sequence). CDR3 nucleotides: TGCAGTGCTAGAGATTACAGGAACACTGAAGCTTTCTTT. It yields the protein CSARDYRNTEAFF.

V gene TRBV7-2 combines with J gene TRBJ2-1, with TRBD2 matching 12 bases. From germline, CDR1 is SGHTA and CDR2 FQGNSA. The CDR3 extends over 15 amino acids. V was pared by 1 base and J by 8 bases, with 3 bases of the junction left unmatched. CDR3 protein: CASSLVLAGGDEQFF. The CDR3 nucleotides read TGTGCCAGCAGCTTAGTTCTAGCGGGGGGGGATGAGCAGTTCTTC.

The rearrangement joins TRBV19 to TRBJ2-1, with TRBD2 as a possible D gene (5 bases). There are 12 residues in the CDR3. V gave up 8 bases and J gave up 9 bases, with 14 bases separating them. Germline assignment: CDR1 LNHDA and CDR2 SQIVND (reference sequence). The chain's CDR3 is CASCSFGSEQFF. The CDR3, as DNA: TGTGCCAGTTGTAGTTTTGGGAGTGAGCAGTTCTTC.

V is TRBV20-1 and J is TRBJ1-1; a possible D gene is TRBD1 (5 bases). The CDR3 length is 16 residues. Germline V gene sequence: CDR1 DFQATT, CDR2 SNEGSKA (reference sequence). Trimming removed 2 bases at V and 0 bases at J, with 16 bases between. This CDR3 reads CSARRPPGLMNTEAFF. The CDR3 nucleotides read TGCAGTGCTAGAAGGCCCCCGGGGCTGATGAACACTGAAGCTTTCTTT.

V usage is TRBV25-1 and J usage is TRBJ2-1; D could derive from TRBD1 or TRBD2 (7 bases each). CDR1 is MGHDK, CDR2 SYGVNS, per germline. This CDR3 region has 14 residues. V gave up 11 bases and J gave up 6 bases, with 20 bases separating them. In DNA, the CDR3 is TGTGCCGCAAGCGGGGACAGTTACTTCAATGAGCAGTTCTTC. Translation: CAASGDSYFNEQFF.

The genes are TRBV28 and TRBJ1-1; maybe TRBD1 (5 bases). Per germline, CDR1 MDHEN and CDR2 SYDVKM. V was trimmed by 5 bases and J by 8 bases, leaving 18 bases between them. The CDR3 runs to 14 residues. DNA for the CDR3: TGTGCCAGCAGTCCCCAAGTATACAAGGGGGAAGCTTTCTTT. Translating gives CASSPQVYKGEAFF.

Regarding this clonotype: The CDR3 ends on some other residue instead of the conserved phenylalanine or tryptophan, so this is likely a read error. The J gene is TRBJ2-1, the V gene TRBV29-1; 14 bases line up with TRBD2. Trimming took 4 bases from V and 4 from J; bases not matched to a gene: 12. Germline CDR1 and CDR2: SQVTM and ANQGSEA. This CDR3 is built from 18 residues. DNA of the CDR3: TGCAGCGTTGTGGGACTAGCGGGAGTTATCCCCTGTTACAATGAGCAGTTCCTC. Protein: CSVVGLAGVIPCYNEQFL.

This clonotype was picked up a small number of times. V and J are TRBV7-8 and TRBJ2-7, with 7 bases aligning to TRBD1. The V and J ends lost 0 bases and 1 base, in that order; junction bases with no gene match: 21. The CDR3 sequence is 21 residues long. Germline V lookup: CDR1 SGHVS, CDR2 FQNEAQ. CDR3 nucleotides: TGTGCCAGCAGCTTAGCGCATTTGGGGACAGAGTTTGGACCCAATTCCTACGAGCAGTACTTC. This translates into CASSLAHLGTEFGPNSYEQYF.

For the CDR3, the DNA is TGTGCCACTTCAGAGGCCTATGGCTACACCTTC. Protein: CATSEAYGYTF. This rearrangement joins TRBV6-2 or TRBV6-3 to TRBJ1-2; no definite D call. This CDR3 is built from 11 residues. CDR1 and CDR2 from the germline V gene are MNHEY and SVGEGT. V was pared by 10 bases and J by 4 bases, with 10 bases between.

In its sample, this clonotype was seen a few times. The chain couples TRBV30 to TRBJ2-5; 8 nucleotides agree with TRBD2. The germline V gene encodes CDR1 GTSNPN and CDR2 SVGIG (reference sequence). Trimming removed 0 bases from V and 4 bases from J; junction bases left unmatched: 10. CDR3 length: 16 residues. The CDR3 bases are TGTGCCTGGAGTGTAAGGAAGCGGGGGATCCCAGAGACCCAGTACTTC. Its protein product is CAWSVRKRGIPETQYF.

This rearrangement joins TRBV5-1 to TRBJ2-1, with D tentatively TRBD2 (6 bases). Germline V gene sequence: CDR1 SGHRS, CDR2 YFSETQ. The V and J ends lost 2 bases and 2 bases respectively, with 11 bases between them. The CDR3 is 15 residues long. The CDR3 DNA is TGCGCCAGCAGCTTCGCGGGGACCACCTACAATGAGCAGTTCTTC. It yields the protein CASSFAGTTYNEQFF.

The chain uses TRBV20-1 and TRBJ2-7; D unclear. Germline V CDR1 and CDR2: DFQATT, SNEGSKA (reference sequence). The CDR3 is made up of 11 amino acids. V dropped 4 bases and J dropped 3 bases, with 7 bases sitting between them. The CDR3 here is CSAIFGYEQYF. The CDR3 nucleotides are TGCAGTGCTATTTTTGGCTACGAGCAGTACTTC.

On this clonotype: The junction does not match germline at one end; this may be a read error. The chain links TRBV10-1 to TRBJ2-7; weak D call: TRBD1 (6 bases). Per the germline V gene, CDR1 is WNHNN and CDR2 is SYGVQD (reference sequence). The CDR3 extends over 13 amino acids. CDR3: CASSVGTFYGQYF. For the CDR3, the DNA is TGCGCCAGCAGCGTTGGGACATTTTACGGGCAGTACTTC.

There are a few counts of this clonotype. The J gene is TRBJ2-7, the V gene TRBV4-1, with 10 nucleotides matching TRBD2. Unmatched junction bases numbered 6, after V lost 4 bases and J lost 6 bases. The V gene's germline CDR1 is MGHRA and CDR2 YSYEKL. The CDR3 extends over 14 amino acids. The CDR3 reads CASSPGLAAGEQYF. DNA for the CDR3: TGCGCCAGCAGCCCAGGACTAGCGGCGGGCGAGCAGTACTTC.

Note on this clonotype: The final CDR3 position lacks the conserved phenylalanine or tryptophan, pointing to a likely read error. This chain connects TRBV6-4 to TRBJ2-5; no reliable D call. In germline, CDR1 is MRHNA, CDR2 SNTAGT. With 3 bases removed from V and 2 bases from J, the gap between germline ends came to 7 bases. The length of the CDR3 is 13 residues. Here the CDR3 DNA reads TGTGCCAGCAGTGATAGACCGCAAGAGACCCAGTACTCC. Its protein product is CASSDRPQETQYS.

This chain uses TRBV9 with TRBJ1-2, with D maybe TRBD1 (6 bases). The CDR3 covers 16 residues. The germline V and J ends were trimmed by 0 bases and 0 bases, with 12 bases remaining between them. The germline V gene encodes CDR1 SGDLS and CDR2 YYNGEE. The CDR3 sequence is CASSVGWGQANYGYTF. Written as DNA, the CDR3 is TGTGCCAGCAGCGTAGGTTGGGGGCAAGCTAACTATGGCTACACCTTC.

Points on this clonotype: This may come from a read error, since a much larger clone is one base off. This CDR3 fails to terminate in the conserved phenylalanine or tryptophan, so it likely reflects a read error. The rearrangement links TRBV30 to TRBJ2-2; D is undetermined. The CDR3 totals 14 residues. Trimming removed 2 bases at V and 7 bases at J, with 14 bases between. In germline, CDR1 is GTSNPN, CDR2 SVGIG (reference sequence). CDR3 in DNA: TGTGCCTGGAGTATGCTCAGGAGCATCGGGGAGCTGTTTCTT. This sequence encodes CAWSMLRSIGELFL.

This clonotype has a single count. CDR3 in DNA: TGCGCCAGCAGCGAAGTACAAAGCACCTACGAGCAGTACTTC. Amino acids: CASSEVQSTYEQYF. The chain uses TRBV5-1 and TRBJ2-7; no clear D. Germline lookup yields CDR1 SGHRS and CDR2 YFSETQ. Between the trimmed V and J ends, which lost 4 bases and 2 bases, there was a span of 13 bases. This CDR3 contains 14 residues.

This rearrangement joins TRBV2 to TRBJ2-3, with 12 bases matching TRBD2. The CDR3 length is 16 residues. Trimming took 4 bases from V and 4 from J; bases not matched to a gene: 6. CDR1 and CDR2 from the germline V gene are SNHLY and FYNNEI. CDR3 protein: CASSGPLAGGADTQYF. The CDR3 nucleotides read TGTGCCAGCAGTGGACCCCTAGCGGGGGGGGCAGATACGCAGTATTTT.

The gene calls are TRBV9 and TRBJ1-2; D not resolved. The CDR3 totals 13 residues. Germline assignment: CDR1 SGDLS and CDR2 YYNGEE. The ends were cut back, 0 bases at V and 6 bases at J, with 9 bases in the middle. The CDR3 DNA reads as TGTGCCAGCAGCGTAGCAAGATCCGATGGCTACACCTTC. This encodes CASSVARSDGYTF.